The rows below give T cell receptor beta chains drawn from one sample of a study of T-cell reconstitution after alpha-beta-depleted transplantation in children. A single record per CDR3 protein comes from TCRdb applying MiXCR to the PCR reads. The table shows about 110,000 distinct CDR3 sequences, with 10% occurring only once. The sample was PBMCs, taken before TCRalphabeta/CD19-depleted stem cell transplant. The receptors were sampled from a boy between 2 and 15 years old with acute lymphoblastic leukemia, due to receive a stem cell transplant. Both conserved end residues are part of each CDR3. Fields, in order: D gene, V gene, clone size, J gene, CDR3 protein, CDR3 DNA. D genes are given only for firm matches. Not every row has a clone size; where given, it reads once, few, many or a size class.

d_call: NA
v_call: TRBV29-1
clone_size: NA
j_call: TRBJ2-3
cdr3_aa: CSVEGPGSIADTQYF
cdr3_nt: TGCAGCGTTGAAGGGCCGGGGTCAATCGCAGATACGCAGTATTTT

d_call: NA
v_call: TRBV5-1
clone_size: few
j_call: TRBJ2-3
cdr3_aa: CASSSMERTDTQYF
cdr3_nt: TGCGCCAGCAGCTCGATGGAGCGCACAGATACGCAGTATTTT

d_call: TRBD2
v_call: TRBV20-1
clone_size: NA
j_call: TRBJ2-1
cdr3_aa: CSAGLAGGSSYNEQFF
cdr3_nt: TGCAGTGCTGGACTAGCGGGAGGGAGCTCCTACAATGAGCAGTTCTTC

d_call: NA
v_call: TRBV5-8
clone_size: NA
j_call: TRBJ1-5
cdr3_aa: CASSQRLGSNQPQHF
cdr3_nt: TGTGCCAGCAGCCAACGTCTGGGTAGCAATCAGCCCCAGCATTTT

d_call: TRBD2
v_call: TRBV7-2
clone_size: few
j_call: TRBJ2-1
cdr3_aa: CASSHGLAGGSNEQFF
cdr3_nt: TGTGCCAGCAGCCACGGACTAGCGGGAGGGTCCAATGAGCAGTTCTTC

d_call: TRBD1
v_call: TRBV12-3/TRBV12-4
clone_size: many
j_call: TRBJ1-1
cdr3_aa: CASNYRGGNTEAFF
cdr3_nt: TGTGCCAGCAACTACAGGGGCGGAAACACTGAAGCTTTCTTT

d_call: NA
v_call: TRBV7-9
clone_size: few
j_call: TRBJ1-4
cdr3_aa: CASSLAPGRGEKLFF
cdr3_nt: TGTGCCAGCAGCCTCGCCCCGGGACGAGGCGAAAAACTGTTTTTT

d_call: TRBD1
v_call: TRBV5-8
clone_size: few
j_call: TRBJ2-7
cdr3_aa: CASSRPGTDTSYEQYF
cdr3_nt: TGTGCCAGCAGCCGACCCGGGACAGACACCTCCTACGAGCAGTACTTC

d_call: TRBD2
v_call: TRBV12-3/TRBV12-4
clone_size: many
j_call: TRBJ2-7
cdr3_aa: CASSRNERGLYEQYF
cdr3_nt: TGTGCCAGCAGTCGGAATGAGCGGGGACTCTACGAGCAGTACTTC

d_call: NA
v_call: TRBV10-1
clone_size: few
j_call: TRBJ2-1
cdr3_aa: CAPDQGCEQFF
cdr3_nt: TGCGCCCCTGACCAGGGCTGTGAGCAGTTCTTC

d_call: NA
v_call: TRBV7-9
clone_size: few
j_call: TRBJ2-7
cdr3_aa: CASSLPNYEQYF
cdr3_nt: TGTGCCAGCAGCTTACCCAATTACGAGCAGTACTTC

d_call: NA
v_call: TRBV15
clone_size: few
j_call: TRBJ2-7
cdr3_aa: CATSDPGETSYEQYF
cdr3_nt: TGTGCCACCAGCGATCCGGGAGAGACCTCCTACGAGCAGTACTTC

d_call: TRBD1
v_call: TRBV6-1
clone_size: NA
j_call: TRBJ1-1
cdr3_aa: CASSPGQGARGTEAFF
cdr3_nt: TGTGCCAGCAGTCCGGGACAGGGGGCACGGGGCACTGAAGCTTTCTTT

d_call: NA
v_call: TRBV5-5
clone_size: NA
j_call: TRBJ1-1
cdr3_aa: CASSLNSPRGAEAFF
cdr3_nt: TGTGCCAGCAGCTTGAATAGCCCTCGGGGCGCTGAAGCTTTCTTT

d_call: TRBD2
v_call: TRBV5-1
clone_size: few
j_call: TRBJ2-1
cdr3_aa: CASSPAGLAGGNEQFF
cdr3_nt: TGCGCCAGCAGCCCGGCGGGACTAGCGGGAGGGAATGAGCAGTTCTTC

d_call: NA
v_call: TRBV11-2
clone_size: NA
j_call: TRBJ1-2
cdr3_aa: CASSPRTSRGYTF
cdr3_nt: TGTGCCAGCAGCCCTAGGACCTCCCGGGGCTACACCTTC

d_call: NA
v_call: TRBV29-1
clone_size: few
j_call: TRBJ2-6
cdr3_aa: CSAGNGANVLTF
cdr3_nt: TGCAGCGCGGGGAATGGGGCCAACGTCCTGACTTTC

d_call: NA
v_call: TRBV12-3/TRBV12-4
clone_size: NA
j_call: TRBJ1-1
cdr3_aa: CASSYQTAINTEAFF
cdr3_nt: TGTGCCAGCAGTTATCAAACAGCAATAAACACTGAAGCTTTCTTT

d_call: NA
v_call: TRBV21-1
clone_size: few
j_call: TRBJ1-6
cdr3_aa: CASRSRGASNSPLHF
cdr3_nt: TGTGCCAGCAGGAGCCGAGGGGCTTCTAATTCACCCCTCCACTTT

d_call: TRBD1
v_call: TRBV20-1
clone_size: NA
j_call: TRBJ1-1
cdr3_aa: CSASGGDRGTSNTEAFF
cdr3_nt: TGCAGTGCTAGTGGAGGGGACAGGGGGACCTCGAACACTGAAGCTTTCTTT

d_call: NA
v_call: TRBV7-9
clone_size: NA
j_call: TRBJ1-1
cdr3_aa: CASSPRDKTEAFF
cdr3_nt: TGTGCCAGCAGCCCCCGGGACAAGACTGAAGCTTTCTTT

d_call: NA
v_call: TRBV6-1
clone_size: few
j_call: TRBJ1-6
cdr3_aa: CASSREGLNSPLHF
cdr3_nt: TGTGCCAGCAGCCGCGAGGGTCTCAATTCACCCCTCCACTTT

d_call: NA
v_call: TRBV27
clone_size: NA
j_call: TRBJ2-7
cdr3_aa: CASSWGSRYEQYF
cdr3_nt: TGTGCCAGCAGTTGGGGCTCCCGCTACGAGCAGTACTTC

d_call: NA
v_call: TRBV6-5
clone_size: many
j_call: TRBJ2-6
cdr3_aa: CASSYSRVLSGANVLTF
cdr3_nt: TGTGCCAGCAGTTACTCCAGGGTGCTTTCTGGGGCCAACGTCCTGACTTTC

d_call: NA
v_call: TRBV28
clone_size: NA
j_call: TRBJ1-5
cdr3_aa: CASSSTARPQHF
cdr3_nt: TGTGCCAGCAGTTCTACGGCTCGTCCCCAGCATTTT

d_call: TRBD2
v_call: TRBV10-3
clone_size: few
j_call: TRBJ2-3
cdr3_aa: CAISESGASGPLTTSDTQYF
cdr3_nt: TGTGCCATCAGTGAGTCGGGGGCTAGCGGGCCGCTCACCACCTCAGATACGCAGTATTTT

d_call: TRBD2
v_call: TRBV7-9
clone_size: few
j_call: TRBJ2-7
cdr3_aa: CASSPASGAYEQYF
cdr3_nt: TGTGCCAGCAGCCCCGCTAGCGGGGCCTACGAGCAGTACTTC

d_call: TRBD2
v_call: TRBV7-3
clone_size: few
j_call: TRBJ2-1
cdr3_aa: CASSLWGTSANNEQFF
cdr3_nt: TGTGCCAGCAGCTTATGGGGGACTAGCGCTAACAATGAGCAGTTCTTC

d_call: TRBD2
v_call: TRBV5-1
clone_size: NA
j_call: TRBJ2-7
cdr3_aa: CASSLNVGLAYEQYF
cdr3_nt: TGCGCCAGCAGCTTGAACGTAGGACTAGCGTACGAGCAGTACTTC

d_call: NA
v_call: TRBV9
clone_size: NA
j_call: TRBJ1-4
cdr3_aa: CASSVGRGTREKLFF
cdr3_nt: TGTGCCAGCAGCGTAGGCCGGGGCACGAGGGAAAAACTGTTTTTT

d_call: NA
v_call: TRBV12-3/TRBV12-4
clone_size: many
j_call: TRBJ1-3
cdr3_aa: CASSLTGGSGNTIYF
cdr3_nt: TGTGCCAGCAGTTTAACGGGGGGCTCTGGAAACACCATATATTTT

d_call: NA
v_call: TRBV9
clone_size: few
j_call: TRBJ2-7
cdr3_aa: CASSVAGDRSYEQYF
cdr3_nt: TGTGCCAGCAGCGTAGCTGGGGACCGGTCCTACGAGCAGTACTTC

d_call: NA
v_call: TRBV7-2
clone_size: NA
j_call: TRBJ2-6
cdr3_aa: CASSLGQGLRPGANVLTF
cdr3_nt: TGTGCCAGCAGCTTAGGGCAGGGGCTGCGGCCCGGGGCCAACGTCCTGACTTTC

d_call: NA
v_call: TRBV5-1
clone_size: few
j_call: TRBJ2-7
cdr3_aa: CASSIAGYEQYF
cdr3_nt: TGCGCCAGCAGTATCGCAGGCTACGAGCAGTACTTC

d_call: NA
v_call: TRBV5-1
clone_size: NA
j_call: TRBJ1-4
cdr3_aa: CASSLRGVKDEKLFF
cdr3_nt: TGCGCCAGCAGCTTGAGAGGGGTGAAGGATGAAAAACTGTTTTTT

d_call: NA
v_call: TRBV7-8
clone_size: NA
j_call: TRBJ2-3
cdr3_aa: CASSLEGAAVGGDTQYF
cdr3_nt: TGTGCCAGCAGCTTAGAAGGGGCCGCGGTGGGGGGAGATACGCAGTATTTT

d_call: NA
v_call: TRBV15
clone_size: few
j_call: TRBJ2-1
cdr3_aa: CATSIDRSSYNEQFF
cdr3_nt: TGTGCCACCAGCATAGACAGGAGCTCCTACAATGAGCAGTTCTTC

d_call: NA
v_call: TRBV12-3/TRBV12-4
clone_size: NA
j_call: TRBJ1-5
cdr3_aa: CASSRDNSNQPQHF
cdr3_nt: TGTGCCAGCAGTAGAGATAATAGCAATCAGCCCCAGCATTTT

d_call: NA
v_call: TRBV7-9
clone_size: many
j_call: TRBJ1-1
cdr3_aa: CASSLAGLNTEAFF
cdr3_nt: TGTGCCAGCAGCTTAGCCGGGTTGAACACTGAAGCTTTCTTT

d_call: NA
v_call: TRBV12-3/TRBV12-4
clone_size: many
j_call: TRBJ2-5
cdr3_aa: CASTNREETQYF
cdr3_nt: TGTGCCAGCACTAACAGGGAGGAGACCCAGTACTTC